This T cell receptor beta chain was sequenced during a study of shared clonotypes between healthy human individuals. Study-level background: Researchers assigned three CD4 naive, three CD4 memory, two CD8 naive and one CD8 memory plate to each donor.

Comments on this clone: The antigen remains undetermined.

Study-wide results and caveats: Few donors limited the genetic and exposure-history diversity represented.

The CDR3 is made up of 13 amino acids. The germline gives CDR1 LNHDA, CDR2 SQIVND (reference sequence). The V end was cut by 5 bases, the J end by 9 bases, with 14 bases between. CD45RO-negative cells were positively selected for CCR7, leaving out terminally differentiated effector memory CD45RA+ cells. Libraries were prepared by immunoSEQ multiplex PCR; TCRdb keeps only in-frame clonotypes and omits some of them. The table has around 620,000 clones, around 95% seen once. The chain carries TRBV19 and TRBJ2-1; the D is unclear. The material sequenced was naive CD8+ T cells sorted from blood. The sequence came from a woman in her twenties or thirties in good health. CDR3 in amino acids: CASSGNAPPEQFF. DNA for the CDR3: TGTGCCAGTAGTGGGAACGCGCCACCTGAGCAGTTCTTC.